This T cell receptor (beta chain) derives from a study of OX40 agonist ivuxolimab in advanced cancers. The study in broad terms: Ivuxolimab was an agonistic, fully human IgG2 monoclonal antibody directed against OX40 (CD134), a costimulatory receptor. Intravenous ivuxolimab was administered to patients every 2 weeks at six dose levels: 0.01, 0.1, 0.3, 1.5, 3 and 10 mg/kg. Of the roughly 51 patients in dose escalation, approximately 20 had hepatocellular carcinoma, about 15 had melanoma, 9 had renal cell carcinoma and 9 had head and neck cancer. In the dose-escalation cohort, around 80% of patients were male, and the mean age was 60 years with a range of roughly 20 to 80. Patients were allowed to have had prior anti-PD-1, anti-PD-L1 or anti-CTLA-4 therapy, and approximately 39% of the dose-escalation patients had been treated with checkpoint inhibitors. Partial responses were achieved by three dose-escalation patients, of whom one had hepatocellular carcinoma and two had cutaneous melanoma. The purpose of peripheral TCRbeta sequencing was to test whether ivuxolimab changed TCR sequence diversity and led to clonal T-cell expansion. The paper describes the monotherapy dose-escalation part (N = 52 patients) of the phase I trial of ivuxolimab. The paper as a whole reports these results and caveats: Low levels of normalized T-cell clonal expansion were also shown by some nonresponding patients. The antigen specificity of the peripheral T cells that underwent clonal expansion was not determined. Clonal expansion of both CD4+ and CD8+ blood T cells was observed from baseline to week 6 at doses 0.1 to 3.0 mg/kg. In the 0.1-3.0 mg/kg groups, partial responders had among the lowest normalized peripheral clonal expansion, particularly in CD8+ T cells. After ivuxolimab, expanded clones were on average more numerous among CD8+ T cells than among CD4+ T cells.

Concerning this clone: The antigen this receptor binds is unknown. Base quality data are lacking; no much larger clone is found one base away.

To sequence the TCRbeta CDR3 region, genomic DNA was isolated from the sorted cells. TCRbeta CDR3 regions were sequenced using the immunoSEQ Assay. What TCRdb holds here is the immuneACCESS table cut down to in-frame rearrangements. Part of the clones is not present; checked against another copy, under half of the missing clones reflect an unresolved V gene, and the others are unexplained. In this sample the table shows about 89,000 clones, approximately 90% of which occur a single time. The biggest ten clones account for roughly 0.75% of the sample. Patients with autoimmune disease history or receiving systemic immunosuppression were excluded from the trial. Peripheral blood for TCR sequencing was collected from all dose cohorts at baseline, on cycle 4 day 1, and on cycle 7 day 1. Samples came from an open-label, multicenter, first-in-human phase I dose-escalation trial of ivuxolimab. Adults with locally advanced or metastatic melanoma, renal cell carcinoma, hepatocellular carcinoma or head and neck squamous cell carcinoma were enrolled in the trial. Before TCR sequencing, CD4+ and CD8+ T cells were separately sorted from peripheral blood.

The TCR comes from an adult with an advanced solid tumor such as melanoma, head and neck, liver or kidney cancer. Sample: CD4+ or CD8+ T cells sorted from blood, taken in a trial of the OX40 agonist ivuxolimab.

At the DNA level, the sequence is TGTGCCAGCAGCCATCGGACTAGCGGGGACTACAATGAGCAGTTCTTC. It specifies CASSHRTSGDYNEQFF. The V and J genes are TRBV7-6 and TRBJ2-1, with 12 junctional bases fitting TRBD2. The cysteine opens and the phenylalanine closes a CDR3 of 16 amino acids. The only DNA kept is the CDR3, 48 bases in frame from the first base. Germline trimming amounts to 5 bases on V and 3 bases on J, with 5 as the count of junction bases outside the gene matches. According to the germline V gene, CDR1 reads SGHVS and CDR2 reads FNYEAQ.